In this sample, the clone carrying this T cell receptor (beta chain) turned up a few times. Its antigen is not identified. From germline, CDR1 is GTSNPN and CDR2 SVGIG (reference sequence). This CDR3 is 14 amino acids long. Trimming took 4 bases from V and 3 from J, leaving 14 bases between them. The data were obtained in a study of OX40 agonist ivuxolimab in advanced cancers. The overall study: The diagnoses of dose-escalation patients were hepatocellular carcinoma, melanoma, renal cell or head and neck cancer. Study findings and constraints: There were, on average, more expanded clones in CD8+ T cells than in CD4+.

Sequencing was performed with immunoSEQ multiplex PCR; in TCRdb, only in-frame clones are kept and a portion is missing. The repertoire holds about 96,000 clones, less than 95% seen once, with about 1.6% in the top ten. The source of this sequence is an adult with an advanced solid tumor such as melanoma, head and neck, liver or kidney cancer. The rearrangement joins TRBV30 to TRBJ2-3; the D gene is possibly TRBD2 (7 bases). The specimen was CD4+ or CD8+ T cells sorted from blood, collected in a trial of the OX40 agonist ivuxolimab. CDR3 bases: TGTGCCTGGACGGCGGGGGCCGAGACAGATACGCAGTATTTT. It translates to CAWTAGAETDTQYF.